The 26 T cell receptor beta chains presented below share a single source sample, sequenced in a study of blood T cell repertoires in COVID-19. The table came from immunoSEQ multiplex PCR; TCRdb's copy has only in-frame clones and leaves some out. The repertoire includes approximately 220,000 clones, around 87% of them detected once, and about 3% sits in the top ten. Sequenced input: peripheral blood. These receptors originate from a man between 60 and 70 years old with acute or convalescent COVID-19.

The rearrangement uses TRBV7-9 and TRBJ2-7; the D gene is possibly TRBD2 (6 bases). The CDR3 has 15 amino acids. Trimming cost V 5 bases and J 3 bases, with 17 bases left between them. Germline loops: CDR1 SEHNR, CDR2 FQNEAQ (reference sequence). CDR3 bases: TGTGCCAGCAGCAAATTAGGGACTTCCCACTACGAGCAGTACTTC. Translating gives CASSKLGTSHYEQYF. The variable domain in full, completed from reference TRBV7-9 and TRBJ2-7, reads DTGVSQNPRHKITKRGQNVTFRCDPISEHNRLYWYRQTLGQGPEFLTYFQNEAQLEKSRLLSDRFSAERPKGSFSTLEIQRTEQGDSAMYLCASSKLGTSHYEQYFGPGTRLTVT.

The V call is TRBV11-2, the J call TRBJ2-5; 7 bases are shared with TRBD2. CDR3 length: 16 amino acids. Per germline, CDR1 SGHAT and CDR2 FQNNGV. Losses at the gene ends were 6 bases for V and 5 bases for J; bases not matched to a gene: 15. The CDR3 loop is CASSQGGAGVPETQYF. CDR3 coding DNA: TGTGCCAGCAGTCAAGGCGGGGCGGGGGTTCCGGAGACCCAGTACTTC.

The CDR3 nucleotides are TGTGCCAGCAGTCGGACAGGGGACATGGGCTACACCTTC. Encoded protein: CASSRTGDMGYTF. The chain recombines TRBV6-2 or TRBV6-3 with TRBJ1-2, with TRBD1 identical over 9 bases. There are 13 residues in the CDR3. In germline, CDR1 is MNHEY, CDR2 SVGEGT. J was trimmed by 8 bases and V by 5 bases; bases with no gene match: 6.

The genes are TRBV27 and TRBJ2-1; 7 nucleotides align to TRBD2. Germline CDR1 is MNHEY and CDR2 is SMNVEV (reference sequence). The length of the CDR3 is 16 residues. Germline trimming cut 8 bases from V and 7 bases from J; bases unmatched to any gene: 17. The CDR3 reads CASALGRDYTTNEQFF. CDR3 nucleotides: TGTGCCAGCGCCCTTGGCCGGGACTACACTACAAATGAGCAGTTCTTC.

The CDR3 reads CAWSPFSGNTIYF. CDR3 bases: TGTGCCTGGAGCCCCTTCTCTGGAAACACCATATATTTT. V and J are TRBV30 and TRBJ1-3; D is unclear. The CDR3 has 13 residues. Germline V gene sequence: CDR1 GTSNPN, CDR2 SVGIG (reference sequence). Trimming cost V 3 bases and J 0 bases, with 6 bases left between them. The entire variable domain, with the rest obtained from reference TRBV30 and TRBJ1-3, is as follows: SQTIHQWPATLVQPVGSPLSLECTVEGTSNPNLYWYRQAAGRGLQLLFYSVGIGQISSEVPQNLSASRPQDRQFILSSKKLLLSDSGFYLCAWSPFSGNTIYFGEGSWLTVV.

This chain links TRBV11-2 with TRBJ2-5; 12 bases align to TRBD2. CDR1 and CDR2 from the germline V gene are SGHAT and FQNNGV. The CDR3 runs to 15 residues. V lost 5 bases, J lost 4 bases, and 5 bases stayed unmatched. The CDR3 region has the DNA TGTGCCAGCAGCACGGGACTAGCGGGCCCAGAGACCCAGTACTTC. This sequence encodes CASSTGLAGPETQYF.

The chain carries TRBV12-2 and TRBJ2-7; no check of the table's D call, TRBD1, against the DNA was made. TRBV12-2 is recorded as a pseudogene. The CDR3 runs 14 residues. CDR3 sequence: CASRVDRSSLEQYF. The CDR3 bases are TGTGCAAGTCGCGTGGACAGGTCGTCCTTGGAGCAGTACTTC.

CDR3 protein: CASSLLKQGGYGYTF. The CDR3 DNA reads as TGTGCCAGCAGTTTACTAAAACAGGGCGGCTATGGCTACACCTTC. The chain couples TRBV28 to TRBJ1-2; weak D call: TRBD1 (6 bases). Trimming stripped 2 bases from V and 4 bases from J, with 14 bases between. CDR1 is MDHEN and CDR2 is SYDVKM in the germline V gene. There are 15 residues in the CDR3.

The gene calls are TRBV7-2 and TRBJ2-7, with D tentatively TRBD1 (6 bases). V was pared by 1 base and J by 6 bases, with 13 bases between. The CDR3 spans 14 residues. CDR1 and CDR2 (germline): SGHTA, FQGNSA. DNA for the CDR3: TGTGCCAGCAGCTTAGTCCAGGGGATCTCCGAGCAGTACTTC. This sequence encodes CASSLVQGISEQYF.

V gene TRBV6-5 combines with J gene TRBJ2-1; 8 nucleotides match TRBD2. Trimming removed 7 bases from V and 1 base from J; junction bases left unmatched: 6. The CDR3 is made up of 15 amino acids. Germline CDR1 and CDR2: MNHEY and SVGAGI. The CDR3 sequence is CASTDSGGSYNEQFF. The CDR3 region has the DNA TGTGCCAGCACCGACAGCGGGGGTTCCTACAATGAGCAGTTCTTC.

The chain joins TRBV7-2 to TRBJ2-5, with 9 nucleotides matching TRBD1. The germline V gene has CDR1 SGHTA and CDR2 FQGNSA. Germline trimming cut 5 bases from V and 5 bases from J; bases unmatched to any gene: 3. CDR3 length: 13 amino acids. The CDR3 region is CASSADRGETQYF. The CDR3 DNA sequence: TGTGCCAGCAGCGCCGACAGGGGGGAGACCCAGTACTTC. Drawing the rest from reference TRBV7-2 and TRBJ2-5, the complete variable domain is GAGVSQSPSNKVTEKGKDVELRCDPISGHTALYWYRQSLGQGLEFLIYFQGNSAPDKSGLPSDRFSAERTGGSVSTLTIQRTQQEDSAVYLCASSADRGETQYFGPGTRLLVL.

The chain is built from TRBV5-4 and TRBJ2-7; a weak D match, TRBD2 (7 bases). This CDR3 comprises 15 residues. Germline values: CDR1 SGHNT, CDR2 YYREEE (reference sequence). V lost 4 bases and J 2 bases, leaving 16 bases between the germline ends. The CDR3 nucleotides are TGTGCCAGCAGCCCCGAGGCGGGGGCGACCTACGAGCAGTACTTC. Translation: CASSPEAGATYEQYF.

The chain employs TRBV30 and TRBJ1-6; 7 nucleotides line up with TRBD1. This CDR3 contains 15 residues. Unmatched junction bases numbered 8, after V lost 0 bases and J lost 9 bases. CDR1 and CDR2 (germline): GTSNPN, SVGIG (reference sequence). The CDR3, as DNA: TGTGCCTGGAGTGTAGTCAGGGGGTTAGGTTCACCCCTCCACTTT. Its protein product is CAWSVVRGLGSPLHF.

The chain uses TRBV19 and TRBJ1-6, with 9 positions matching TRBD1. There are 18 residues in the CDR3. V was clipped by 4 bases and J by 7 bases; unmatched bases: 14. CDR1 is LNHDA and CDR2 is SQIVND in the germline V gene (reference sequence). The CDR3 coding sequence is TGTGCCAGTAGTACCTCTCTCTTGTCGGGGACAGGGAATTCACCCCTCCACTTT. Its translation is CASSTSLLSGTGNSPLHF.

CDR3 DNA: TGTGCCAGCAGCTTGTACGGACAGGGGGTGGGAGGCTACACCTTC. Its protein product is CASSLYGQGVGGYTF. This sequence joins TRBV5-4 and TRBJ1-2; 10 nucleotides agree with TRBD1. Germline lookup yields CDR1 SGHNT and CDR2 YYREEE (reference sequence). The J segment lost 8 bases and the V segment lost 1 base, leaving 8 bases of the junction unmatched. CDR3 length equals 15 residues.

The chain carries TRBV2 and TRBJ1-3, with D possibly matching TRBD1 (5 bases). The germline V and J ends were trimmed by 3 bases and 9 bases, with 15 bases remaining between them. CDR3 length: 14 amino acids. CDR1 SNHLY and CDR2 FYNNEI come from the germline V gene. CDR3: CASSDSNRRTTIYF. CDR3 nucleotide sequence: TGTGCCAGCAGTGATTCTAACAGGCGAACCACCATATATTTT.

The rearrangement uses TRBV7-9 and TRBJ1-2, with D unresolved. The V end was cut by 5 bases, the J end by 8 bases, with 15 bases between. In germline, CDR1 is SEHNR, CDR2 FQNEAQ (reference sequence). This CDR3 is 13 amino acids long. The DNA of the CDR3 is TGTGCCAGCAGCCCGCGGGTCGTTCCAGGCTACACCTTC. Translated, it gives CASSPRVVPGYTF.

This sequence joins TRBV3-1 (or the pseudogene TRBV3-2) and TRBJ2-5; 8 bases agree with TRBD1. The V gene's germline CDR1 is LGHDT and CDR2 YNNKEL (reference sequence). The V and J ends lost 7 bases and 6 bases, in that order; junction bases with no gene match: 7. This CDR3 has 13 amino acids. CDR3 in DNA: TGTGCCAGCAACCTAGGACAGGGAAAGACCCAGTACTTC. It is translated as CASNLGQGKTQYF.

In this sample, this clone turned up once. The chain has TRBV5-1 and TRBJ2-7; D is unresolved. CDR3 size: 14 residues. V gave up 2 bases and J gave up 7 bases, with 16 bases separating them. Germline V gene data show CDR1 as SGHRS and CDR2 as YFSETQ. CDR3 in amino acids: CASSFGTAVGEQYF. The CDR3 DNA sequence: TGCGCCAGCAGCTTCGGAACGGCGGTCGGGGAGCAGTACTTC.

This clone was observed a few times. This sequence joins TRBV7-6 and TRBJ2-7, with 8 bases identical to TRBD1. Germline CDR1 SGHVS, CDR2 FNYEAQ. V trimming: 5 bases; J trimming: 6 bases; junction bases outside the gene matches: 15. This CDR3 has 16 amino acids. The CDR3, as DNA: TGTGCCAGCAGCCTACGGTCCGGACAGGGAGGAGGCGAGCAGTACTTC. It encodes CASSLRSGQGGGEQYF.

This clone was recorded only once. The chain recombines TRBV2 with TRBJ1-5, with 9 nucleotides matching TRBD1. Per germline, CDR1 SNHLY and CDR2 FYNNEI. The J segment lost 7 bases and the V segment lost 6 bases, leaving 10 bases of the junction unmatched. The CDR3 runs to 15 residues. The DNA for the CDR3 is TGTGCCAGCAGCCAGGGACAGGGAGTCGTCCAGCCCCAGCATTTT. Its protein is CASSQGQGVVQPQHF.

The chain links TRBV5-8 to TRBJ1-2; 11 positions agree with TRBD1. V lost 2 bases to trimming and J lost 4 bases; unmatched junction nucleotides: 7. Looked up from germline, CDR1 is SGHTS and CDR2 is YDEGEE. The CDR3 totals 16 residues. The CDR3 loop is CASSFDWTGGGYGYTF. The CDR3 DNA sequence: TGTGCCAGCAGCTTCGACTGGACAGGGGGCGGCTATGGCTACACCTTC.

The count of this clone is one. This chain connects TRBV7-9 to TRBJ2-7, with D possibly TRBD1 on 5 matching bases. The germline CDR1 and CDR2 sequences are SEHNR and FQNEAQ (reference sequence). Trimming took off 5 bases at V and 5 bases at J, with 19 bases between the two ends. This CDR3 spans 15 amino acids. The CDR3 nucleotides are TGTGCCAGCAGCCAACGCCAGGGCATCGGCAACGAGCAGTACTTC. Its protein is CASSQRQGIGNEQYF.

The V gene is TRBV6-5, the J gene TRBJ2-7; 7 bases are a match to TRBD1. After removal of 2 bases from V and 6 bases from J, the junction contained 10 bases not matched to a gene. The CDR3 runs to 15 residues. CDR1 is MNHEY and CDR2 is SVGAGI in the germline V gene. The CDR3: CASSYTKTGFVEQYF. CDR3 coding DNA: TGTGCCAGCAGTTACACCAAGACAGGGTTCGTCGAGCAGTACTTC.

Here the CDR3 DNA reads TGTGCCAGCAGCCTCGGACAGTCCTCGGAGTATGGCTACACCTTC. Its protein is CASSLGQSSEYGYTF. The rearrangement uses TRBV6-2 or TRBV6-3 and TRBJ1-2; TRBD1 is a possible D gene (6 bases). V was clipped by 6 bases and J by 5 bases, with 19 bases between them. The CDR3 consists of 15 residues. Germline values: CDR1 MNHEY, CDR2 SVGEGT.

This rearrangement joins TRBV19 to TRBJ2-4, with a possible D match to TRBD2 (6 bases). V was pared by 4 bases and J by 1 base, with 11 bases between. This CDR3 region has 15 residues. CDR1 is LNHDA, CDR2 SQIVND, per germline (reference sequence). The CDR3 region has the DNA TGTGCCAGTAGTACCCGCGGGGAGGCCAAAAACATTCAGTACTTC. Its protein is CASSTRGEAKNIQYF. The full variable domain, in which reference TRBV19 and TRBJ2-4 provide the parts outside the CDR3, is DGGITQSPKYLFRKEGQNVTLSCEQNLNHDAMYWYRQDPGQGLRLIYYSQIVNDFQKGDIAEGYSVSREKKESFPLTVTSAQKNPTAFYLCASSTRGEAKNIQYFGAGTRLSVL.